The next 18 T cell receptor beta chains were all read from a single sample in a study of blood T cell repertoires in COVID-19. Data came from immunoSEQ multiplex PCR; TCRdb stores just in-frame clones and leaves some out. Here the sample spans more than 90,000 clones, about nine tenths being singletons. The sequencing sample was made of peripheral blood. The source of these receptors is a man between 40 and 49 years old with acute or convalescent COVID-19.

This chain joins TRBV30 and TRBJ1-5; TRBD1 is a possible D gene (6 bases). CDR1 and CDR2 (germline): GTSNPN, SVGIG (reference sequence). V dropped 5 bases and J dropped 4 bases, with 18 bases sitting between them. The CDR3 consists of 15 residues. The CDR3 is CAWPDPGTPNQPQHF. In DNA, the CDR3 is TGTGCCTGGCCTGACCCCGGGACACCTAATCAGCCCCAGCATTTT.

This CDR3 reads CAISRLGGDTEAFF. The CDR3 DNA is TGTGCCATCAGCCGACTGGGGGGAGACACTGAAGCTTTCTTT. The chain carries TRBV10-3 and TRBJ1-1, with D possibly being TRBD1 (5 bases). Looked up from germline, CDR1 is ENHRY and CDR2 is SYGVKD. This CDR3 spans 14 amino acids. Deletions cut 6 bases from V and 3 bases from J, with 14 bases between.

This chain connects TRBV5-4 to TRBJ2-5, with a possible D match to TRBD1 (6 bases). There are 14 residues in the CDR3. The V and J ends lost 4 bases and 2 bases respectively, with 12 bases between them. Germline CDR1 is SGHNT and CDR2 is YYREEE (reference sequence). CDR3 protein: CASSPGQRQETQYF. CDR3 sequence (DNA): TGTGCCAGCAGCCCAGGACAGAGACAAGAGACCCAGTACTTC. The full variable domain, in which reference TRBV5-4 and TRBJ2-5 provide the parts outside the CDR3, is ETGVTQSPTHLIKTRGQQVTLRCSSQSGHNTVSWYQQALGQGPQFIFQYYREEENGRGNFPPRFSGLQFPNYSSELNVNALELDDSALYLCASSPGQRQETQYFGPGTRLLVL.

This chain links TRBV19 with TRBJ2-5, with TRBD2 matching over 8 bases. Unmatched junction bases numbered 6, after V lost 5 bases and J lost 4 bases. The CDR3 is made up of 14 amino acids. Germline CDR1 reads LNHDA; CDR2 reads SQIVND (reference sequence). CDR3 loop: CASSPGGAGETQYF. The CDR3 DNA reads TGTGCCAGTAGTCCGGGGGGGGCGGGAGAGACCCAGTACTTC.

The chain combines TRBV7-9 with TRBJ2-3, with unresolved D. The CDR3 has 17 residues. Per the germline V gene, CDR1 is SEHNR and CDR2 is FQNEAQ (reference sequence). V was clipped by 0 bases and J by 2 bases, with 15 bases between them. DNA for the CDR3: TGTGCCAGCAGCTTAGCTTCCGACAAGTCCCACACAGATACGCAGTATTTT. Translating it yields CASSLASDKSHTDTQYF.

The chain couples TRBV29-1 to TRBJ2-1; TRBD1 matches 8 bases. This CDR3 spans 15 amino acids. The J segment lost 4 bases and the V segment lost 4 bases, leaving 9 bases of the junction unmatched. Germline values: CDR1 SQVTM, CDR2 ANQGSEA. CDR3 nucleotide sequence: TGCAGCGTTGCTATTGGAGACAGGGGTTACAATGAGCAGTTCTTC. Its protein product is CSVAIGDRGYNEQFF.

CDR3 sequence reads: CASSRPGLGLNEQYF. CDR3 DNA sequence: TGCGCCAGCTCGAGACCGGGACTAGGTCTGAACGAGCAGTACTTC. The chain couples TRBV5-1 to TRBJ2-7; 8 bases agree with TRBD2. The CDR3 consists of 15 residues. With V trimmed by 7 bases and J by 5 bases, 14 bases remained unmatched. Per the germline V gene, CDR1 is SGHRS and CDR2 is YFSETQ. Looking up the rest from reference TRBV5-1 and TRBJ2-7 gives the full variable domain: KAGVTQTPRYLIKTRGQQVTLSCSPISGHRSVSWYQQTPGQGLQFLFEYFSETQRNKGNFPGRFSGRQFSNSRSEMNVSTLELGDSALYLCASSRPGLGLNEQYFGPGTRLTVT.

The rearrangement uses TRBV5-6 and TRBJ2-1; weak D call: TRBD1 (6 bases). Trimming cost V 0 bases and J 1 base, with 8 bases left between them. CDR3 size: 15 residues. Germline values: CDR1 SGHDT, CDR2 YYEEEE. The CDR3 loop reads CASSLVRGSYNEQFF. The CDR3 nucleotides are TGTGCCAGCAGCTTGGTCAGGGGTTCCTACAATGAGCAGTTCTTC.

The chain employs TRBV9 and TRBJ2-3; 7 nucleotides align to TRBD1. Trimming took 4 bases from V and 6 from J; bases not matched to a gene: 20. CDR3 size: 18 residues. Germline assignment: CDR1 SGDLS and CDR2 YYNGEE. CDR3 sequence (DNA): TGTGCCAGCAGCCCACCGACTAACAGCGACAGGGCCTGGGATACGCAGTATTTT. It is translated as CASSPPTNSDRAWDTQYF.

The gene calls are TRBV29-1 and TRBJ2-4, with D possibly being TRBD1 (6 bases). CDR3 length: 15 amino acids. CDR1 is SQVTM, CDR2 ANQGSEA, per germline. V was shortened by 1 base and J by 3 bases, with 13 bases between the two germline ends. CDR3 sequence reads: CSVEVGGFNKNIQYF. CDR3 bases: TGCAGCGTTGAAGTAGGGGGTTTTAACAAAAACATTCAGTACTTC.

The chain employs TRBV5-6 and TRBJ2-1; maybe TRBD2 (6 bases). The CDR3 runs 15 residues. Deletions cut 2 bases from V and 3 bases from J, with 12 bases between. CDR1 and CDR2 from the germline V gene are SGHDT and YYEEEE. CDR3 bases: TGTGCCAGCAGCTTAGGAGGGAGTGTCTACAATGAGCAGTTCTTC. Translated: CASSLGGSVYNEQFF.

The chain is built from TRBV7-8 and TRBJ1-5; D not resolved. This CDR3 has 17 residues. Germline lookup yields CDR1 SGHVS and CDR2 FQNEAQ. Trimming shortened V by 1 base and J by 5 bases, and 18 bases separated the two germline ends. The CDR3 DNA reads as TGTGCCAGCAGCTTAGGGGGAGGCTTTAATTTCTATCAGCCCCAGCATTTT. This sequence encodes CASSLGGGFNFYQPQHF.

The CDR3 is CASSLQGPMNTEAFF. The CDR3 bases are TGTGCCAGCAGCTTACAGGGCCCTATGAACACTGAAGCTTTCTTT. This sequence joins TRBV3-1 (or the pseudogene TRBV3-2) and TRBJ1-1; TRBD1 might be the D (6 bases). V shed 5 bases and J shed 0 bases, with 13 bases lying between them. The CDR3 is 15 residues long. Looked up from germline, CDR1 is LGHDT and CDR2 is YNNKEL (reference sequence).

The J gene is TRBJ1-5, the V gene TRBV15, with 10 bases matching TRBD1. V dropped 3 bases and J dropped 6; count of bases not matched to a gene: 2. Looked up from germline, CDR1 is LNHNV and CDR2 is YYDKDF (reference sequence). This CDR3 comprises 14 residues. The CDR3 DNA reads TGTGCCACCAGCAGCGGACAGGGGGGTCAGCCCCAGCATTTT. Protein: CATSSGQGGQPQHF. The full variable domain, in which reference TRBV15 and TRBJ1-5 provide the parts outside the CDR3, is DAMVIQNPRYQVTQFGKPVTLSCSQTLNHNVMYWYQQKSSQAPKLLFHYYDKDFNNEADTPDNFQSRRPNTSFCFLDIRSPGLGDTAMYLCATSSGQGGQPQHFGDGTRLSIL.

For the CDR3, the DNA is TGTGCCAGCAGCTTTGGGGCAGGGGCTCCCTACGAGCAGTACTTC. Translating gives CASSFGAGAPYEQYF. The V call is TRBV7-9, the J call TRBJ2-7, with D possibly being TRBD1 (6 bases). Germline values: CDR1 SEHNR, CDR2 FQNEAQ (reference sequence). The CDR3 sequence is 15 residues long. V gave up 3 bases and J gave up 2 bases, with 14 bases separating them.

The chain is built from TRBV30 and TRBJ1-2; D is possibly TRBD1 (6 bases). This CDR3 has 13 amino acids. Between the trimmed V and J ends, which lost 5 bases and 8 bases, there was a span of 18 bases. Germline V lookup: CDR1 GTSNPN, CDR2 SVGIG (reference sequence). CDR3 residues: CAWARVIQGGYTF. The CDR3 bases are TGTGCCTGGGCGCGGGTGATACAGGGCGGCTACACCTTC.

The chain is built from TRBV30 and TRBJ2-3; D not certain. The germline V gene has CDR1 GTSNPN and CDR2 SVGIG (reference sequence). Trimming shortened V by 1 base and J by 4 bases, and 3 bases separated the two germline ends. The CDR3 runs to 11 residues. The CDR3: CAWSAADTQYF. The CDR3 bases are TGTGCCTGGAGTGCGGCAGATACGCAGTATTTT. The full variable domain, completed using reference TRBV30 and TRBJ2-3, is SQTIHQWPATLVQPVGSPLSLECTVEGTSNPNLYWYRQAAGRGLQLLFYSVGIGQISSEVPQNLSASRPQDRQFILSSKKLLLSDSGFYLCAWSAADTQYFGPGTRLTVL.

In its sample, this clone was seen a few times. J is TRBJ2-2 and V is TRBV5-1, with 12 bases fitting TRBD1. Trimming removed 4 bases from V and 6 bases from J; junction bases left unmatched: 10. The CDR3 has 17 amino acids. CDR1 is SGHRS and CDR2 is YFSETQ in the germline V gene. The CDR3, as DNA: TGCGCCAGCAGCCTGTATGCGGGACAGGGGGCCGCCGGGGAGCTGTTTTTT. Translated, it gives CASSLYAGQGAAGELFF. Drawing the rest from reference TRBV5-1 and TRBJ2-2, the complete variable domain is KAGVTQTPRYLIKTRGQQVTLSCSPISGHRSVSWYQQTPGQGLQFLFEYFSETQRNKGNFPGRFSGRQFSNSRSEMNVSTLELGDSALYLCASSLYAGQGAAGELFFGEGSRLTVL.